The 23 T cell receptor beta chains presented below share a single source sample, sequenced in a study of TIL therapy for anti-PD-1-resistant metastatic lung cancer. Time point noted: pre-treatment sample, taken before nivolumab and TIL therapy. The immunoSEQ assay was v3. Data came from immunoSEQ multiplex PCR; TCRdb stores just in-frame clones and leaves some out. Of about 53,000 clones in the sample, around 70% were seen once. The sample consisted of blood, taken at baseline. These receptors were collected from a person aged 25 to 85 with non-small cell lung cancer.

The J gene is TRBJ2-4, the V gene TRBV5-8; 9 positions match TRBD1. CDR3 length: 16 amino acids. V lost 4 bases to trimming and J lost 2 bases; unmatched junction nucleotides: 7. Germline lookup yields CDR1 SGHTS and CDR2 YDEGEE. The CDR3 region is CASSRGQGSPKNIQYF. In nucleotides, the CDR3 is TGTGCCAGCAGCCGGGGACAGGGTTCGCCCAAAAACATTCAGTACTTC.

The chain recombines TRBV10-3 with TRBJ2-7, with 8 bases lining up with TRBD2. CDR1 ENHRY and CDR2 SYGVKD come from the germline V gene. This CDR3 is 16 amino acids long. J gave up 2 bases and V 0 bases, and 6 bases lay outside the gene matches. CDR3 loop: CAISESIRGGTYEQYF. DNA of the CDR3: TGTGCCATCAGTGAGTCGATCCGCGGGGGGACCTACGAGCAGTACTTC.

This clone occurred once. The chain employs TRBV7-7 and TRBJ2-3; 7 nucleotides agree with TRBD1. V dropped 5 bases and J dropped 0; count of bases not matched to a gene: 5. Germline CDR1 reads SSHAT; CDR2 reads FNYEAQ (reference sequence). CDR3 length: 15 residues. CDR3 coding DNA: TGTGCCAGCAGCCAGGGACAGACTAGCACAGATACGCAGTATTTT. Translation gives CASSQGQTSTDTQYF.

The rearrangement joins TRBV5-5 to TRBJ2-2; a weak D match, TRBD2 (5 bases). Trimming removed 0 bases at V and 5 bases at J, with 17 bases between. The germline V gene encodes CDR1 SGHKS and CDR2 YYEKEE (reference sequence). The CDR3 sequence is 17 residues long. The DNA of the CDR3 is TGTGCCAGCAGCTTGGTGGCCGGGAAATGGGGTACCGGGGAGCTGTTTTTT. This codes for CASSLVAGKWGTGELFF.

The chain is built from TRBV27 and TRBJ2-7; D may be TRBD1 (6 bases). The CDR3 runs 13 residues. Between the trimmed V and J ends, which lost 2 bases and 3 bases, there was a span of 8 bases. In germline, CDR1 is MNHEY, CDR2 SMNVEV (reference sequence). The CDR3 loop is CASSLRQDYEQYF. Written as DNA, the CDR3 is TGTGCCAGCAGTTTACGACAGGACTACGAGCAGTACTTC.

The chain carries TRBV5-1 and TRBJ2-5; maybe TRBD2 (6 bases). Germline values: CDR1 SGHRS, CDR2 YFSETQ. V was pared by 1 base and J by 5 bases, with 12 bases between. This CDR3 has 14 residues. CDR3 sequence reads: CASSLRPGRETQYF. CDR3 coding DNA: TGCGCCAGCAGCTTGCGTCCAGGGAGGGAGACCCAGTACTTC.

This clone appeared a single time. This chain joins TRBV11-2 and TRBJ2-1; TRBD1 matches at 10 bases. Trimming cost V 3 bases and J 2 bases; bases outside gene matches: 7. CDR3 length: 17 residues. Germline-derived CDR1 and CDR2 are SGHAT and FQNNGV. The CDR3 DNA reads as TGTGCCAGCAGCTTGGTCCTGGGGACAGGGGCCTACAATGAGCAGTTCTTC. Residues: CASSLVLGTGAYNEQFF.

The chain has TRBV7-2 and TRBJ1-5, with a weak D call TRBD1 (6 bases). CDR1 SGHTA and CDR2 FQGNSA come from the germline V gene. CDR3 size: 16 residues. The V end was cut by 5 bases, the J end by 0 bases, with 14 bases between. Here the CDR3 reads CASSLYRAGSNQPQHF. CDR3 nucleotide sequence: TGTGCCAGCAGCCTTTACAGGGCGGGTAGCAATCAGCCCCAGCATTTT.

The rearrangement uses TRBV19 and TRBJ2-2; 11 nucleotides agree with TRBD1. The length of the CDR3 is 14 residues. The ends lost 10 bases at V and 5 bases at J; junction bases unmatched: 6. Germline-derived CDR1 and CDR2 are LNHDA and SQIVND (reference sequence). The CDR3 here is CAIADRGRTGELFF. CDR3 in DNA: TGTGCCATTGCGGACAGGGGGCGAACCGGGGAGCTGTTTTTT.

V and J are TRBV7-8 and TRBJ2-6, with D uncertain. Germline lookup yields CDR1 SGHVS and CDR2 FQNEAQ. The CDR3 is made up of 20 amino acids. V lost 2 bases to trimming and J lost 0 bases, with 20 bases between them. CDR3 loop: CASSLLPPFGRASGANVLTF. The CDR3 DNA is TGTGCCAGCAGCTTACTGCCACCGTTCGGACGGGCCTCTGGGGCCAACGTCCTGACTTTC.

This clone was detected a few times. The chain combines TRBV18 with TRBJ2-2; 9 bases align to TRBD1. The CDR3 runs 15 residues. The germline V gene has CDR1 KGHSH and CDR2 LQKENI. V was clipped by 4 bases and J by 3 bases; unmatched bases: 3. The CDR3 region is CASSLRQGDTGELFF. The CDR3 bases are TGTGCCAGCTCACTACGACAGGGGGACACCGGGGAGCTGTTTTTT.

In this sample, this clone turned up once. The chain joins TRBV11-1 to TRBJ2-4, with 10 bases that match TRBD2. The V and J ends lost 1 base and 8 bases, in that order; junction bases with no gene match: 5. CDR3 size: 15 residues. Germline V lookup: CDR1 SGHAT, CDR2 FQDESV (reference sequence). This chain's CDR3 is CASSLGASGRYIQYF. In nucleotides, the CDR3 is TGTGCCAGCAGCTTAGGGGCTAGCGGGAGATACATTCAGTACTTC.

The rearrangement joins TRBV27 to TRBJ1-1; D possibly corresponds to TRBD1 (5 bases). The CDR3 is 14 residues long. Germline V CDR1 and CDR2: MNHEY, SMNVEV (reference sequence). The V end lost 0 bases, the J end lost 5 bases, and 10 bases lay between the germline ends. CDR3 DNA sequence: TGTGCCAGCAGTTTATCTGGGGGATGGACTGAAGCTTTCTTT. It translates to CASSLSGGWTEAFF.

As for this clone: Other nucleotide sequences from this sample produce the same CDR3. The rearrangement links TRBV5-1 to TRBJ1-3; D gene unclear. The germline CDR1 and CDR2 sequences are SGHRS and YFSETQ. V lost 1 base to trimming and J lost 0 bases, with 2 bases between them. The CDR3 is 13 residues long. DNA for the CDR3: TGCGCCAGCAGCTTGAGCTCTGGAAACACCATATATTTT. It specifies CASSLSSGNTIYF.

The chain couples TRBV30 to TRBJ2-7; the D is unclear. The CDR3 runs 16 residues. Trimming removed 0 bases at V and 1 base at J, with 16 bases between. Germline V gene sequence: CDR1 GTSNPN, CDR2 SVGIG (reference sequence). The CDR3: CAWSVHGRPGSYEQYF. The CDR3 DNA sequence: TGTGCCTGGAGTGTACATGGTCGACCCGGTTCCTACGAGCAGTACTTC.

The chain is built from TRBV2 and TRBJ2-5; D unclear. V shed 4 bases and J shed 0 bases, with 15 bases lying between them. The length of the CDR3 is 16 residues. CDR1 SNHLY and CDR2 FYNNEI come from the germline V gene. The CDR3 loop reads CASSGSGPPYQETQYF. CDR3 nucleotide sequence: TGTGCCAGCAGTGGATCGGGCCCCCCGTACCAAGAGACCCAGTACTTC.

This chain uses TRBV11-2 with TRBJ2-1; no clear D. The CDR3 sequence is 15 residues long. Trimming shortened V by 1 base and J by 4 bases, and 11 bases separated the two germline ends. CDR1 and CDR2 (germline): SGHAT, FQNNGV. The CDR3 is CASSLAPGVYNEQFF. CDR3 nucleotides: TGTGCCAGCAGCTTAGCCCCTGGAGTATACAATGAGCAGTTCTTC.

This clone was detected once. The V call is TRBV10-3, the J call TRBJ1-1, with unresolved D. Per germline, CDR1 ENHRY and CDR2 SYGVKD. This CDR3 is built from 17 residues. V lost 1 base and J lost 2, with 17 bases in between. The CDR3 DNA is TGTGCCATCAGTGAGTTGTACCTATCCCTCGGCAACACTGAAGCTTTCTTT. It translates to CAISELYLSLGNTEAFF.

J is TRBJ2-1 and V is TRBV7-3; perhaps TRBD2 as D (5 bases). Germline assignment: CDR1 SGHTA and CDR2 FQGTGA. V lost 4 bases and J lost 0, with 10 bases in between. The CDR3 runs to 15 residues. The chain's CDR3 is CASSSLGVSYNEQFF. The CDR3 DNA reads TGTGCCAGCAGCTCCCTCGGGGTCTCCTACAATGAGCAGTTCTTC.

The J gene is TRBJ2-3, the V gene TRBV7-9, with TRBD1 identical over 7 bases. Germline values: CDR1 SEHNR, CDR2 FQNEAQ (reference sequence). Trimming at V came to 5 bases and at J to 2 bases, leaving 10 bases not matched to a gene. The CDR3 contains 16 residues. This CDR3 is CASSVRTGLDTDTQYF. As DNA, the CDR3 is TGTGCCAGCAGCGTCCGGACAGGTCTAGACACAGATACGCAGTATTTT.

This clone was observed a single time. The V gene is TRBV27, the J gene TRBJ2-3; D gene uncertain. The CDR3 is 15 residues long. CDR1 and CDR2 (germline): MNHEY, SMNVEV (reference sequence). V shed 0 bases and J shed 2 bases, with 9 bases lying between them. CDR3: CASSLSWQFTDTQYF. The CDR3 region has the DNA TGTGCCAGCAGTTTATCGTGGCAGTTCACAGATACGCAGTATTTT.

The DNA for the CDR3 is TGTGCCAGTAGGGGGACAGAGAGCTCTGGGGCCAACGTCCTGACTTTC. Translating it yields CASRGTESSGANVLTF. The chain joins TRBV19 to TRBJ2-6, with 7 positions matching TRBD1. This CDR3 region has 16 residues. V lost 6 bases to trimming and J lost 0 bases; unmatched junction nucleotides: 5. Per germline, CDR1 LNHDA and CDR2 SQIVND (reference sequence).

The chain is built from TRBV2 and TRBJ2-5, with 9 positions matching TRBD1. Germline V gene data show CDR1 as SNHLY and CDR2 as FYNNEI. Germline trimming cut 3 bases from V and 2 bases from J; bases unmatched to any gene: 1. This CDR3 comprises 14 residues. CDR3 loop: CASSEDRGQETQYF. CDR3 in DNA: TGTGCCAGCAGTGAGGACAGGGGTCAAGAGACCCAGTACTTC.